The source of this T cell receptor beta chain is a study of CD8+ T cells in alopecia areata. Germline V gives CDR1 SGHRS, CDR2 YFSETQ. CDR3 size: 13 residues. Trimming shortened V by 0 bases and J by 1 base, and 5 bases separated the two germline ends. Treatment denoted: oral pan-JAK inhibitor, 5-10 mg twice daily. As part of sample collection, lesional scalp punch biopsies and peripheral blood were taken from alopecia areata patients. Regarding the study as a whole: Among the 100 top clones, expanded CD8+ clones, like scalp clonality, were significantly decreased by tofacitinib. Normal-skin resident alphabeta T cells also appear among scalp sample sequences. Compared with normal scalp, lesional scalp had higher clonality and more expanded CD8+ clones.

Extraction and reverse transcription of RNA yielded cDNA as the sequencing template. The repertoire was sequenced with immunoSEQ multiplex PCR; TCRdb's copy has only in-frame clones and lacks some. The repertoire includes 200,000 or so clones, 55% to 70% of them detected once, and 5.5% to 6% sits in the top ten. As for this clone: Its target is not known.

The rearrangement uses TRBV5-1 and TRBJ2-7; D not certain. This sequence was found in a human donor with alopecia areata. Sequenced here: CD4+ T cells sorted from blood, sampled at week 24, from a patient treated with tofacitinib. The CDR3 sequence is CASSLEQSYEQYF. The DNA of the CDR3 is TGCGCCAGCAGCTTGGAACAGTCCTACGAGCAGTACTTC. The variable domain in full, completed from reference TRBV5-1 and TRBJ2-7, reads KAGVTQTPRYLIKTRGQQVTLSCSPISGHRSVSWYQQTPGQGLQFLFEYFSETQRNKGNFPGRFSGRQFSNSRSEMNVSTLELGDSALYLCASSLEQSYEQYFGPGTRLTVT.